This T cell receptor beta chain emerged from a study of CD8 T cells in Susac syndrome. Germline V gives CDR1 LNHDA, CDR2 SQIVND (reference sequence). The CDR3 runs to 17 residues. The V gene lost 4 bases and the J gene lost 0 bases, with 18 bases spanning the gap. TCR beta was sequenced from blood CD8+ and CD4+ T cells. Random-hexamer reverse transcription was applied to roughly 0.5 to 1 ug RNA. TCRdb reanalysed the immunoSEQ multiplex PCR reads using MiXCR and keeps one entry per CDR3 protein. This repertoire shows around 130,000 distinct CDR3 sequences, 80% found once; its top ten account for around 0.51%.

The chain combines TRBV19 with TRBJ1-1; possible D gene TRBD1, 5 bases. The receptor comes from a human donor with multiple sclerosis. The sequenced material came from CD8+ T cells from PBMCs. The CDR3 sequence: CASSTHPGLGMNTEAFF. Here the CDR3 DNA reads TGTGCCAGTAGTACCCACCCGGGGCTCGGAATGAACACTGAAGCTTTCTTT.